This entry features one T cell receptor beta chain sequence. Per the germline V gene, CDR1 is ENHRY and CDR2 is SYGVKD. The CDR3 extends over 14 amino acids. V shed 6 bases and J 6 bases; nucleotides not matched to a gene: 8. This sample is drawn from a study of CD8+ T cells in alopecia areata. Background on the study: For the treated group, dosing was oral tofacitinib at 5 to 10 mg twice daily.

The sequencing template was cDNA reverse transcribed from extracted RNA. TCRdb's table, derived via immunoSEQ multiplex PCR, lists solely in-frame clones and lacks some. The sample contains about 210,000 clones, 64% of which appear only once. The treatment denotes: oral pan-JAK inhibitor, 5-10 mg twice daily. Sorted out of PBMCs were CD4+ T cells and CD8+ T cells. Sample: CD4+ T cells sorted from blood, taken at week 4, from a patient treated with tofacitinib. This TCR came from a human donor with alopecia areata. The genes are TRBV10-3 and TRBJ2-3, with 8 nucleotides matching TRBD2. CDR3 coding DNA: TGTGCCATCAGCCCGGGGGGGCAGTCGGATACGCAGTATTTT. It encodes CAISPGGQSDTQYF.